The 23 T cell receptor beta chains given below trace back to one sample, sequenced in a study of siplizumab effects on memory and regulatory T cells. The repertoire was sequenced with immunoSEQ multiplex PCR; TCRdb's copy has only in-frame clones and lacks some. Of about 100,000 clones listed, about 94% were seen once; the top ten hold less than 1.5%. The sample comprised non-Treg CD4+ T cells sorted from blood. These receptor sequences come from a human donor in good health.

This clone was picked up one time. This chain links TRBV28 with TRBJ2-1; no clear D gene. This CDR3 region has 13 residues. In germline, CDR1 is MDHEN, CDR2 SYDVKM. V lost 6 bases, J lost 5 bases, and 11 bases lay in between. The chain's CDR3 is CASRGNGHNEQFF. In DNA, the CDR3 is TGTGCCAGCAGGGGAAACGGACACAATGAGCAGTTCTTC.

This sequence joins TRBV14 and TRBJ2-2; D may be TRBD1 (6 bases). Germline V gene data show CDR1 as SGHDN and CDR2 as FVKESK. CDR3 length: 15 residues. Trimming took 1 base from V and 0 from J, leaving 6 bases between them. DNA of the CDR3: TGTGCCAGCAGCCAAGGACAGGCGAACACCGGGGAGCTGTTTTTT. Translation: CASSQGQANTGELFF.

CDR3 protein: CASSLTGQDSYEQYF. The CDR3 region has the DNA TGTGCCAGCAGCTTAACGGGACAGGACTCCTACGAGCAGTACTTC. The chain employs TRBV11-2 and TRBJ2-7, with 8 bases aligning to TRBD1. CDR3 length equals 15 residues. CDR1 SGHAT and CDR2 FQNNGV come from the germline V gene. Trimming removed 2 bases from V and 0 bases from J; junction bases left unmatched: 3.

The V call is TRBV27, the J call TRBJ2-7; 8 bases align to TRBD2. Germline V gives CDR1 MNHEY, CDR2 SMNVEV (reference sequence). CDR3 length: 14 residues. V was clipped by 3 bases and J by 1 base; unmatched bases: 2. CDR3 sequence (DNA): TGTGCCAGCAGTTTTCGGGAGGGGTCCTACGAGCAGTACTTC. It translates to CASSFREGSYEQYF.

This clone was seen only once. The chain combines TRBV6-1 with TRBJ1-5; D may be TRBD1 (6 bases). The germline V and J ends were trimmed by 4 bases and 3 bases, with 13 bases remaining between them. The CDR3 totals 15 residues. The germline gives CDR1 MNHNS, CDR2 SASEGT. CDR3 protein: CASSGGGADNQPQHF. The CDR3 DNA follows: TGTGCCAGCAGTGGGGGGGGCGCGGACAATCAGCCCCAGCATTTT.

The gene calls are TRBV9 and TRBJ2-1, with 7 bases fitting TRBD2. CDR1 is SGDLS and CDR2 is YYNGEE in the germline V gene. The V and J ends lost 0 bases and 9 bases, in that order; junction bases with no gene match: 12. This CDR3 region has 16 residues. CDR3 sequence: CASSVAGRGSISEQFF. The CDR3 DNA sequence: TGTGCCAGCAGCGTAGCAGGCCGCGGGAGCATTAGTGAGCAGTTCTTC. The full variable domain, rest sourced from reference TRBV9 and TRBJ2-1, is DSGVTQTPKHLITATGQRVTLRCSPRSGDLSVYWYQQSLDQGLQFLIQYYNGEERAKGNILERFSAQQFPDLHSELNLSSLELGDSALYFCASSVAGRGSISEQFFGPGTRLTVL.

The CDR3 region is CASSPPTGFGYTF. The DNA of the CDR3 is TGTGCCAGCAGTCCCCCAACAGGGTTTGGCTACACCTTC. V and J are TRBV28 and TRBJ1-2; perhaps TRBD1 as D (6 bases). This CDR3 spans 13 amino acids. Trimming stripped 5 bases from V and 7 bases from J, with 14 bases between. Germline V lookup: CDR1 MDHEN, CDR2 SYDVKM.

This sequence joins TRBV6-1 and TRBJ2-3; TRBD2 matches 9 bases. V trimming: 5 bases; J trimming: 3 bases; junction bases outside the gene matches: 3. From germline, CDR1 is MNHNS and CDR2 SASEGT. The CDR3 is 14 residues long. The CDR3 coding sequence is TGTGCCAGCAGTCAAGGACTAGCGACAGATACGCAGTATTTT. Protein sequence: CASSQGLATDTQYF.

The chain is built from TRBV7-3 and TRBJ2-5; 12 nucleotides line up with TRBD2. Germline-derived CDR1 and CDR2 are SGHTA and FQGTGA. The junction had 5 bases not matched to a gene; V was cut back by 4 bases and J by 5 bases. This CDR3 has 15 amino acids. CDR3 residues: CASSSSGRAIETQYF. The CDR3 region has the DNA TGTGCCAGCAGCTCTAGCGGGAGGGCCATTGAGACCCAGTACTTC.

The chain carries TRBV11-2 and TRBJ2-7; 7 nucleotides line up with TRBD1. Germline V CDR1 and CDR2: SGHAT, FQNNGV. The CDR3 covers 15 residues. Trimming at V came to 4 bases and at J to 1 base, leaving 7 bases not matched to a gene. The CDR3 region has the DNA TGTGCCAGCAGCTATGGGACAGTACCGTCCTACGAGCAGTACTTC. Translating it yields CASSYGTVPSYEQYF.

This CDR3 reads CAWSVRGTLETQYF. The CDR3 nucleotides are TGTGCCTGGAGTGTCCGGGGGACTTTAGAGACCCAGTACTTC. This chain links TRBV30 with TRBJ2-5; D possibly corresponds to TRBD2 (6 bases). This CDR3 is 14 amino acids long. The germline V gene encodes CDR1 GTSNPN and CDR2 SVGIG (reference sequence). V was pared by 0 bases and J by 4 bases, with 12 bases between. Combining the CDR3 with reference TRBV30 and TRBJ2-5 gives the whole variable domain SQTIHQWPATLVQPVGSPLSLECTVEGTSNPNLYWYRQAAGRGLQLLFYSVGIGQISSEVPQNLSASRPQDRQFILSSKKLLLSDSGFYLCAWSVRGTLETQYFGPGTRLLVL.

The rearrangement uses TRBV6-1 and TRBJ1-5; 7 bases match TRBD1. The CDR3 runs to 14 residues. The germline gives CDR1 MNHNS, CDR2 SASEGT. The V gene end was trimmed by 6 bases and the J gene end by 6 bases; junction bases not matched to a gene: 8. Written as DNA, the CDR3 is TGTGCCAGCAGCGACAAAGACAGGGCTCAGCCCCAGCATTTT. This codes for CASSDKDRAQPQHF.

This chain joins TRBV7-9 and TRBJ2-7; 11 nucleotides line up with TRBD1. CDR1 and CDR2 (germline): SEHNR, FQNEAQ (reference sequence). Trimming took 10 bases from V and 5 from J; bases not matched to a gene: 10. CDR3 length: 14 amino acids. The CDR3 nucleotides read TGTGCCACCGTGTCAGCGGGACAGGGGGACGAGCAGTACTTC. Translating it yields CATVSAGQGDEQYF.

V is TRBV5-1 and J is TRBJ2-2; D perhaps matches TRBD2 (6 bases). V dropped 6 bases and J dropped 7 bases, with 10 bases sitting between them. Per germline, CDR1 SGHRS and CDR2 YFSETQ. There are 12 residues in the CDR3. The CDR3 sequence is CASTLEGGELFF. CDR3 coding DNA: TGCGCCAGCACGCTGGAGGGCGGGGAGCTGTTTTTT. The variable domain in full, completed from reference TRBV5-1 and TRBJ2-2, reads KAGVTQTPRYLIKTRGQQVTLSCSPISGHRSVSWYQQTPGQGLQFLFEYFSETQRNKGNFPGRFSGRQFSNSRSEMNVSTLELGDSALYLCASTLEGGELFFGEGSRLTVL.

V is TRBV5-1 and J is TRBJ2-1, with TRBD1 matching 9 bases. The germline CDR1 and CDR2 sequences are SGHRS and YFSETQ. With V trimmed by 8 bases and J by 2 bases, 8 bases remained unmatched. This CDR3 has 15 amino acids. The CDR3 region is CASQTGGGTYNEQFF. CDR3 DNA sequence: TGCGCCAGTCAGACAGGGGGAGGAACCTACAATGAGCAGTTCTTC.

The count of this clone is one. This chain links TRBV4-1 with TRBJ2-7; a possible D gene is TRBD2 (7 bases). This CDR3 region has 14 residues. Per germline, CDR1 MGHRA and CDR2 YSYEKL. The V gene lost 0 bases and the J gene lost 7 bases, with 13 bases spanning the gap. CDR3 in amino acids: CASSQEGGQREQYF. The CDR3 DNA reads TGCGCCAGCAGCCAAGAGGGGGGGCAGAGGGAGCAGTACTTC.

The J gene is TRBJ2-7, the V gene TRBV4-1; D remains ambiguous. V was cut by 1 base and J by 2 bases, with 6 bases left in between. CDR3 length: 13 amino acids. Per germline, CDR1 MGHRA and CDR2 YSYEKL. CDR3 in DNA: TGCGCCAGCAGCCAAGGGTCTACCTACGAGCAGTACTTC. The encoded protein is CASSQGSTYEQYF.

The chain recombines TRBV5-1 with TRBJ1-1, with 7 nucleotides matching TRBD1. V lost 5 bases and J lost 4; bases outside the gene matches: 8. Germline CDR1 SGHRS, CDR2 YFSETQ. The CDR3 has 14 residues. The CDR3 sequence: CASSSGQEATEAFF. For the CDR3, the DNA is TGCGCCAGCAGTTCCGGACAGGAAGCCACTGAAGCTTTCTTT. The full variable domain, its missing parts supplied by reference TRBV5-1 and TRBJ1-1, is KAGVTQTPRYLIKTRGQQVTLSCSPISGHRSVSWYQQTPGQGLQFLFEYFSETQRNKGNFPGRFSGRQFSNSRSEMNVSTLELGDSALYLCASSSGQEATEAFFGQGTRLTVV.

This rearrangement joins TRBV5-1 to TRBJ2-3; D not resolved. Germline CDR1 is SGHRS and CDR2 is YFSETQ. Trimming removed 1 base from V and 1 base from J, with 10 bases in between. The CDR3 has 15 amino acids. CDR3 residues: CASSLQSVGTDTQYF. The CDR3 bases are TGCGCCAGCAGCTTGCAAAGCGTGGGCACAGATACGCAGTATTTT.

This clone was seen many times. The chain employs TRBV14 and TRBJ1-1; D perhaps matches TRBD1 (5 bases). Trimming removed 7 bases at V and 0 bases at J, with 15 bases between. The CDR3 spans 15 residues. Germline V gene data show CDR1 as SGHDN and CDR2 as FVKESK. Here the CDR3 reads CASNWGLLMNTEAFF. In nucleotides, the CDR3 is TGTGCCAGCAATTGGGGACTTTTGATGAACACTGAAGCTTTCTTT.

V gene TRBV30 combines with J gene TRBJ1-2; D uncertain. The CDR3 is 12 amino acids. With 1 base removed from V and 1 base from J, the gap between germline ends came to 4 bases. The germline gives CDR1 GTSNPN, CDR2 SVGIG (reference sequence). The CDR3 nucleotides read TGTGCCTGGAGTGGGGTTAACTATGGCTACACCTTC. This translates into CAWSGVNYGYTF.

The chain uses TRBV11-1 and TRBJ2-7; either TRBD1 or TRBD2 may fit D (5 bases each). This CDR3 has 15 amino acids. V shed 2 bases and J shed 0 bases, with 11 bases lying between them. Germline V gene data show CDR1 as SGHAT and CDR2 as FQDESV (reference sequence). The CDR3 protein is CASSLLRGTSYEQYF. DNA of the CDR3: TGTGCCAGCAGCTTACTTAGAGGGACCTCCTACGAGCAGTACTTC.

The rearrangement links TRBV7-2 to TRBJ1-5; D is undetermined. V was cut by 3 bases and J by 3 bases, with 6 bases left in between. The germline V gene encodes CDR1 SGHTA and CDR2 FQGNSA. The CDR3 runs to 13 residues. CDR3 bases: TGTGCCAGCAGCTTCAACTCCAATCAGCCCCAGCATTTT. Protein sequence: CASSFNSNQPQHF.